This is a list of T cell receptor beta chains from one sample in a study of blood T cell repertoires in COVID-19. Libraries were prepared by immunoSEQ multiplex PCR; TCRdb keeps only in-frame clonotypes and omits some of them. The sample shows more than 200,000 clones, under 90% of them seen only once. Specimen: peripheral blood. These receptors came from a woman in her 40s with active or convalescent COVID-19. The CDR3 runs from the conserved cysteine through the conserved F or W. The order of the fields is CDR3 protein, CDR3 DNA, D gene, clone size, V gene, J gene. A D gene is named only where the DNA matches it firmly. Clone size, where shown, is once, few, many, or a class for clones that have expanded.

cdr3_aa: CASSLREMENTEAFF
cdr3_nt: TGTGCCAGCAGCTTAAGGGAGATGGAGAACACTGAAGCTTTCTTT
d_call: -
clone_size: -
v_call: TRBV7-8
j_call: TRBJ1-1

cdr3_aa: CAWSVGPASVNTEAFF
cdr3_nt: TGTGCCTGGAGTGTAGGTCCGGCCAGCGTGAACACTGAAGCTTTCTTT
d_call: -
clone_size: -
v_call: TRBV30
j_call: TRBJ1-1

cdr3_aa: CAWAGIPSEQYF
cdr3_nt: TGTGCCTGGGCCGGGATCCCCTCCGAGCAGTACTTC
d_call: -
clone_size: many
v_call: TRBV30
j_call: TRBJ2-7

cdr3_aa: CASSRGTGNVYGYTF
cdr3_nt: TGTGCCAGCTCCCGAGGGACAGGGAACGTCTATGGCTACACCTTC
d_call: TRBD1
clone_size: -
v_call: TRBV18
j_call: TRBJ1-2

cdr3_aa: CASSSRGLGNEKLFF
cdr3_nt: TGTGCCAGCAGTTCCAGGGGGTTGGGTAATGAAAAACTGTTTTTT
d_call: TRBD1
clone_size: -
v_call: TRBV27
j_call: TRBJ1-4

cdr3_aa: CASKGQGAGNTIYF
cdr3_nt: TGTGCCAGTAAGGGCCAGGGCGCTGGAAACACCATATATTTT
d_call: -
clone_size: -
v_call: TRBV19
j_call: TRBJ1-3

cdr3_aa: CASSDNRAYSNQPQHF
cdr3_nt: TGTGCCAGCAGTGATAACAGGGCTTATAGCAATCAGCCCCAGCATTTT
d_call: -
clone_size: -
v_call: TRBV6-4
j_call: TRBJ1-5

cdr3_aa: CAISQGGGNQPQHF
cdr3_nt: TGTGCCATCAGTCAGGGGGGAGGCAATCAGCCCCAGCATTTT
d_call: TRBD1
clone_size: -
v_call: TRBV10-3
j_call: TRBJ1-5

cdr3_aa: CASSPGQGATGYTF
cdr3_nt: TGTGCCAGCAGTCCCGGACAGGGGGCTACTGGCTACACCTTC
d_call: TRBD1
clone_size: -
v_call: TRBV6-5
j_call: TRBJ1-2

cdr3_aa: CASRAGGGGLTDTQYF
cdr3_nt: TGTGCCAGTAGAGCAGGAGGGGGGGGACTCACAGATACGCAGTATTTT
d_call: -
clone_size: -
v_call: TRBV19
j_call: TRBJ2-3

cdr3_aa: CASSDSEPQHF
cdr3_nt: TGTGCCAGCAGCGACTCTGAGCCCCAGCATTTT
d_call: -
clone_size: -
v_call: TRBV2
j_call: TRBJ1-5

cdr3_aa: CASSVGGARGEEQYF
cdr3_nt: TGTGCCAGCAGCGTAGGCGGGGCGCGCGGAGAGGAGCAGTACTTC
d_call: -
clone_size: -
v_call: TRBV9
j_call: TRBJ2-7

cdr3_aa: CASSLFNSGNTIYF
cdr3_nt: TGTGCCAGCAGCTTGTTTAACTCTGGAAACACCATATATTTT
d_call: -
clone_size: -
v_call: TRBV5-4
j_call: TRBJ1-3

cdr3_aa: CASRIQNSPLHF
cdr3_nt: TGTGCCAGCAGAATCCAAAATTCACCCCTCCACTTT
d_call: -
clone_size: -
v_call: TRBV12-3/TRBV12-4
j_call: TRBJ1-6

cdr3_aa: CASSLGGQGLYYEQYF
cdr3_nt: TGTGCCAGCAGCTTAGGAGGACAGGGATTGTACTACGAGCAGTACTTC
d_call: TRBD1
clone_size: -
v_call: TRBV11-1
j_call: TRBJ2-7

cdr3_aa: CASSLPEGGRTEAFF
cdr3_nt: TGTGCCAGCAGTCTACCCGAAGGGGGTCGGACTGAAGCTTTCTTT
d_call: -
clone_size: -
v_call: TRBV28
j_call: TRBJ1-1

cdr3_aa: CATSDPTSGTDTQYF
cdr3_nt: TGTGCCACCAGTGATCCTACTAGCGGAACAGATACGCAGTATTTT
d_call: TRBD2
clone_size: -
v_call: TRBV24-1
j_call: TRBJ2-3

cdr3_aa: CASSPGTSGVRGTDTQYF
cdr3_nt: TGTGCCAGCAGCCCCGGGACTAGCGGGGTCAGGGGCACAGATACGCAGTATTTT
d_call: TRBD2
clone_size: -
v_call: TRBV5-8
j_call: TRBJ2-3

cdr3_aa: CASSLGSGEKLFF
cdr3_nt: TGCGCCAGCAGCTTGGGTTCAGGAGAAAAACTGTTTTTT
d_call: -
clone_size: -
v_call: TRBV5-1
j_call: TRBJ1-4

cdr3_aa: CASSDGGIGSYEQYF
cdr3_nt: TGTGCCAGCAGTGATGGAGGGATTGGCTCCTACGAGCAGTACTTC
d_call: -
clone_size: -
v_call: TRBV25-1
j_call: TRBJ2-7

cdr3_aa: CASSPPGSLNIQYF
cdr3_nt: TGTGCCAGCAGCCCACCCGGTAGCTTAAACATTCAGTACTTC
d_call: -
clone_size: -
v_call: TRBV13
j_call: TRBJ2-4

cdr3_aa: CATSDHWSSSSGALGEQFF
cdr3_nt: TGTGCCACCAGTGACCACTGGAGTAGTTCTAGCGGGGCACTAGGGGAGCAGTTCTTC
d_call: TRBD2
clone_size: -
v_call: TRBV24-1
j_call: TRBJ2-1

cdr3_aa: CASSQETGFGNQPQHF
cdr3_nt: TGCGCCAGCAGCCAAGAGACAGGGTTTGGCAATCAGCCCCAGCATTTT
d_call: TRBD1
clone_size: once
v_call: TRBV4-1
j_call: TRBJ1-5

cdr3_aa: CASSPYLSLAGVSEQYF
cdr3_nt: TGTGCCAGCTCACCATATCTATCCCTAGCGGGAGTTTCCGAGCAGTACTTC
d_call: TRBD2
clone_size: -
v_call: TRBV18
j_call: TRBJ2-7

cdr3_aa: CASSQERDIQYF
cdr3_nt: TGTGCCAGCAGCCAAGAACGGGACATTCAGTACTTC
d_call: -
clone_size: -
v_call: TRBV14
j_call: TRBJ2-4

cdr3_aa: CASSHENREEQYF
cdr3_nt: TGTGCCAGCAGCCACGAGAACCGGGAGGAACAGTACTTC
d_call: TRBD2
clone_size: -
v_call: TRBV7-9
j_call: TRBJ2-7

cdr3_aa: CASSHGGNSAYNEQFF
cdr3_nt: TGCGCCAGCAGCCACGGAGGAAATAGCGCTTACAATGAGCAGTTCTTC
d_call: -
clone_size: many
v_call: TRBV4-3
j_call: TRBJ2-1

cdr3_aa: CASSSRTVEGEKLFF
cdr3_nt: TGTGCCAGCAGCTCTCGGACGGTGGAGGGTGAAAAACTGTTTTTT
d_call: -
clone_size: -
v_call: TRBV3-1/TRBV3-2
j_call: TRBJ1-4

cdr3_aa: CASSQGVRGITDTQYF
cdr3_nt: TGTGCCAGCAGCCAGGGGGTTCGGGGGATCACAGATACGCAGTATTTT
d_call: -
clone_size: -
v_call: TRBV7-9
j_call: TRBJ2-3

cdr3_aa: CASSFLGGAVVTDTQYF
cdr3_nt: TGCGCCAGCAGCTTCCTCGGGGGGGCCGTAGTGACAGATACGCAGTATTTT
d_call: TRBD2
clone_size: -
v_call: TRBV5-1
j_call: TRBJ2-3

cdr3_aa: CASSWDSKKLFF
cdr3_nt: TGTGCCAGCAGTTGGGACAGCAAAAAACTGTTTTTT
d_call: TRBD1
clone_size: -
v_call: TRBV12-3/TRBV12-4
j_call: TRBJ1-4

cdr3_aa: CASSMNPQGRGYTF
cdr3_nt: TGTGCCAGTAGTATGAACCCCCAGGGTAGAGGCTACACCTTC
d_call: -
clone_size: many
v_call: TRBV19
j_call: TRBJ1-2

cdr3_aa: CASSYVGLPDYEQYF
cdr3_nt: TGCGCCAGCAGCTATGTGGGGCTACCAGACTACGAGCAGTACTTC
d_call: -
clone_size: once
v_call: TRBV5-1
j_call: TRBJ2-7

cdr3_aa: CASSLQSGGAWETQYF
cdr3_nt: TGTGCCAGCAGCTTACAGAGCGGGGGGGCCTGGGAGACCCAGTACTTC
d_call: TRBD2
clone_size: -
v_call: TRBV7-2
j_call: TRBJ2-5

cdr3_aa: CASSPKAPLAMSSYNEQFF
cdr3_nt: TGTGCCAGCAGCCCGAAGGCCCCACTAGCGATGAGCTCCTACAATGAGCAGTTCTTC
d_call: TRBD2
clone_size: -
v_call: TRBV5-5
j_call: TRBJ2-1

cdr3_aa: CASSLVREELFF
cdr3_nt: TGCGCCAGCAGCTTGGTCAGGGAGGAGCTGTTTTTT
d_call: -
clone_size: -
v_call: TRBV5-1
j_call: TRBJ2-2

cdr3_aa: CASSVSRQAHQPQHF
cdr3_nt: TGCGCCAGCAGTGTTAGCCGACAGGCTCATCAGCCCCAGCATTTT
d_call: -
clone_size: -
v_call: TRBV10-2
j_call: TRBJ1-5

cdr3_aa: CAWSVTGTGGEGYTF
cdr3_nt: TGTGCCTGGAGTGTAACGGGGACAGGGGGTGAAGGCTACACCTTC
d_call: TRBD1
clone_size: -
v_call: TRBV30
j_call: TRBJ1-2

cdr3_aa: CASSPWGTDLFGGYTF
cdr3_nt: TGTGCCAGCAGTCCCTGGGGGACAGATTTATTTGGCGGCTACACCTTC
d_call: TRBD1
clone_size: -
v_call: TRBV6-6
j_call: TRBJ1-2

cdr3_aa: CATRTQGIQGYTF
cdr3_nt: TGTGCCACCCGAACGCAGGGGATTCAGGGCTACACCTTC
d_call: -
clone_size: -
v_call: TRBV19
j_call: TRBJ1-2

cdr3_aa: CASSVAPGTSTDTQYF
cdr3_nt: TGTGCCAGCAGCGTAGCCCCAGGGACTAGCACAGATACGCAGTATTTT
d_call: -
clone_size: once
v_call: TRBV9
j_call: TRBJ2-3

cdr3_aa: CASSPAWDSGTGELFF
cdr3_nt: TGTGCCAGCAGCCCCGCCTGGGACAGTGGCACCGGGGAGCTGTTTTTT
d_call: TRBD1
clone_size: -
v_call: TRBV7-2
j_call: TRBJ2-2

cdr3_aa: CASSFFGELFF
cdr3_nt: TGTGCCAGCAGCTTCTTCGGGGAGCTGTTTTTT
d_call: -
clone_size: few
v_call: TRBV7-2
j_call: TRBJ2-2

cdr3_aa: CASSAAGLAGDTQYF
cdr3_nt: TGTGCCAGCTCGGCCGCGGGACTAGCGGGAGATACGCAGTATTTT
d_call: TRBD2
clone_size: -
v_call: TRBV5-4
j_call: TRBJ2-3

cdr3_aa: CASSYRGWDTEAFF
cdr3_nt: TGTGCCAGCAGTTACAGGGGTTGGGACACTGAAGCTTTCTTT
d_call: -
clone_size: many
v_call: TRBV6-2/TRBV6-3
j_call: TRBJ1-1

cdr3_aa: CASSFPLSGGYNEQFF
cdr3_nt: TGTGCCAGCAGTTTTCCTCTCTCGGGGGGTTACAATGAGCAGTTCTTC
d_call: TRBD2
clone_size: -
v_call: TRBV28
j_call: TRBJ2-1

cdr3_aa: CASRTDTGQPQHF
cdr3_nt: TGTGCCAGCAGGACAGATACAGGCCAGCCCCAGCATTTT
d_call: -
clone_size: -
v_call: TRBV2
j_call: TRBJ1-5

cdr3_aa: CASMGHGNTIYF
cdr3_nt: TGTGCCAGCATGGGCCATGGAAACACCATATATTTT
d_call: -
clone_size: -
v_call: TRBV6-5
j_call: TRBJ1-3

cdr3_aa: CASTTGTGEYNEQFF
cdr3_nt: TGTGCCAGCACCACCGGGACAGGGGAATACAATGAGCAGTTCTTC
d_call: TRBD1
clone_size: -
v_call: TRBV11-3
j_call: TRBJ2-1

cdr3_aa: CATSDWDSLGTQYF
cdr3_nt: TGTGCCACCAGTGATTGGGACAGTCTTGGGACCCAGTACTTC
d_call: TRBD1
clone_size: -
v_call: TRBV24-1
j_call: TRBJ2-5

cdr3_aa: CASSQSPSANYGYTF
cdr3_nt: TGCGCCAGCAGCCAATCCCCCTCGGCTAACTATGGCTACACCTTC
d_call: -
clone_size: -
v_call: TRBV4-1
j_call: TRBJ1-2

cdr3_aa: CASSVRGQSGNTIYF
cdr3_nt: TGTGCCAGCAGCGTAAGGGGGCAATCTGGAAACACCATATATTTT
d_call: TRBD1
clone_size: -
v_call: TRBV9
j_call: TRBJ1-3

cdr3_aa: CASRTGLVNTEAFF
cdr3_nt: TGTGCCAGTAGAACGGGACTGGTGAACACTGAAGCTTTCTTT
d_call: -
clone_size: -
v_call: TRBV19
j_call: TRBJ1-1

cdr3_aa: CASSSPGQGFVYGYTF
cdr3_nt: TGTGCCAGCAGCTCCCCGGGACAGGGATTTGTCTATGGCTACACCTTC
d_call: TRBD1
clone_size: -
v_call: TRBV7-9
j_call: TRBJ1-2

cdr3_aa: CASSRGQEGYEQYF
cdr3_nt: TGTGCCAGCTCTCGGGGACAGGAAGGTTACGAGCAGTACTTC
d_call: TRBD1
clone_size: few
v_call: TRBV18
j_call: TRBJ2-7

cdr3_aa: CASSRDSNYGYTF
cdr3_nt: TGTGCCAGCAGTAGGGACAGTAACTATGGCTACACCTTC
d_call: TRBD1
clone_size: -
v_call: TRBV12-3/TRBV12-4
j_call: TRBJ1-2

cdr3_aa: CASSIGDRSGYTF
cdr3_nt: TGTGCCAGTAGTATAGGGGACAGAAGCGGCTACACCTTC
d_call: TRBD1
clone_size: -
v_call: TRBV19
j_call: TRBJ1-2

cdr3_aa: CASSWRQAEEAFF
cdr3_nt: TGTGCCAGTTCGTGGAGACAGGCTGAAGAAGCTTTCTTT
d_call: -
clone_size: -
v_call: TRBV19
j_call: TRBJ1-1

cdr3_aa: CASSRPTGGAMNYGYTF
cdr3_nt: TGTGCCAGCAGCCGTCCGACAGGGGGCGCAATGAACTATGGCTACACCTTC
d_call: TRBD1
clone_size: -
v_call: TRBV5-5
j_call: TRBJ1-2